This TCR beta chain was profiled in a study of control samples from healthy donors and cancer patients. V was pared by 5 bases and J by 4 bases, with 7 bases between. Germline loops: CDR1 SGHVS, CDR2 FNYEAQ. CDR3 length: 12 residues. Profiling relied on immunoSEQ multiplex PCR, and the TCRdb table lists in-frame clones only, not all of them. The sample has 400,000 to 500,000 clones, approximately 90% seen once. The V gene is TRBV7-6, the J gene TRBJ2-3; D uncertain. The receptor comes from a man aged 35-49 years with head and neck cancer. Sequencing was carried out using PBMCs. The DNA of the CDR3 is TGTGCCAGCAGCATAAAGGCAGATACGCAGTATTTT. Protein: CASSIKADTQYF. The whole variable domain, filled in from reference TRBV7-6 and TRBJ2-3, reads GAGVSQSPRYKVTKRGQDVALRCDPISGHVSLYWYRQALGQGPEFLTYFNYEAQQDKSGLPNDRFSAERPEGSISTLTIQRTEQRDSAMYRCASSIKADTQYFGPGTRLTVL.